These 18 T cell receptor beta chains came from one sample sequenced in a study of beta chain features in type 1 diabetes. Whole-study findings and limits: Shorter TCRB CDR3s, moderately but significantly so, were found in Type 1 diabetes patients in all four CD4+ subsets.

Antigens for these TCRs are unknown. Expressed TCRB transcripts were sequenced because the isolated RNA had all been reverse transcribed beforehand. Data came from immunoSEQ multiplex PCR; TCRdb stores just in-frame clones and leaves some out. This table has over 150,000 clones, roughly 8% appearing once. The sequenced material came from central memory CD4+ T cells from blood. Receptors originate from a woman aged 35 to 49 with type 1 diabetes.

The chain carries TRBV27 and TRBJ2-1; 7 positions match TRBD1. Germline-derived CDR1 and CDR2 are MNHEY and SMNVEV (reference sequence). The CDR3 contains 15 residues. With 6 bases clipped from V and 10 bases from J, the junction kept 15 bases outside the gene matches. CDR3 amino acids: CASSSETGAIWEQFF. CDR3 nucleotide sequence: TGTGCCAGCAGCTCCGAAACAGGGGCTATATGGGAGCAGTTCTTC.

The sample holds a few counts of this clone. This rearrangement joins TRBV5-1 to TRBJ2-7, with D possibly TRBD1 on 5 matching bases. CDR1 SGHRS and CDR2 YFSETQ come from the germline V gene. V lost 5 bases and J 3 bases, leaving 18 bases between the germline ends. The CDR3 has 15 residues. The CDR3, as DNA: TGCGCCAGCAGGGAAGAAGCAGGGTCGGTCTACGAGCAGTACTTC. This codes for CASREEAGSVYEQYF.

This clone was seen a few times. The rearrangement uses TRBV23-1 and TRBJ2-1, with TRBD2 matching over 10 bases. TRBV23-1 is an open reading frame whose function is uncertain. With 0 bases clipped from V and 10 bases from J, the junction kept 18 bases outside the gene matches. This CDR3 has 19 amino acids. The DNA of the CDR3 is TGCGCCAGCAGTCAATCGGGACAGTTAGCGGGGGGTGGTCGACGGGAGCAGTTCTTC. This sequence encodes CASSQSGQLAGGGRREQFF.

This clone showed up just a few times. The V gene is TRBV27, the J gene TRBJ2-7; 7 bases agree with TRBD2. CDR3 size: 15 residues. The ends lost 5 bases at V and 2 bases at J; junction bases unmatched: 9. Germline V gene sequence: CDR1 MNHEY, CDR2 SMNVEV (reference sequence). The CDR3 DNA follows: TGTGCCAGCAGTCCGCTAGCGGTTTCCACCTACGAGCAGTACTTC. This translates into CASSPLAVSTYEQYF.

This sequence joins TRBV29-1 and TRBJ1-1; D gene uncertain. The CDR3 consists of 15 residues. Germline V gene lookup returns CDR1 SQVTM and CDR2 ANQGSEA. Trimming removed 7 bases at V and 3 bases at J, with 21 bases between. For the CDR3, the DNA is TGCAGCGCTCGCCGGGATCTCCAGGCGGACACTGAAGCTTTCTTT. Its translation is CSARRDLQADTEAFF. Full variable domain (missing parts from reference TRBV29-1 and TRBJ1-1): SAVISQKPSRDICQRGTSLTIQCQVDSQVTMMFWYRQQPGQSLTLIATANQGSEATYESGFVIDKFPISRPNLTFSTLTVSNMSPEDSSIYLCSARRDLQADTEAFFGQGTRLTVV.

This clone has just a few counts. The chain is built from TRBV30 and TRBJ2-3; 7 nucleotides line up with TRBD2. CDR1 and CDR2 (germline): GTSNPN, SVGIG (reference sequence). The CDR3 extends over 15 amino acids. V gave up 0 bases and J gave up 2 bases; unmatched junction bases: 5. The DNA of the CDR3 is TGTGCCTGGAGTGTACGCGGGAGACTCACAGATACGCAGTATTTT. The encoded protein is CAWSVRGRLTDTQYF.

This clone was detected only a few times. V usage is TRBV5-1 and J usage is TRBJ2-2; tentative D call: TRBD2 (6 bases). The CDR3 runs 15 residues. The germline gives CDR1 SGHRS, CDR2 YFSETQ. Trimming removed 2 bases at V and 0 bases at J, with 8 bases between. The CDR3 loop is CASSLWGANTGELFF. The CDR3 DNA reads TGCGCCAGCAGCTTATGGGGGGCGAACACCGGGGAGCTGTTTTTT.

The chain couples TRBV7-2 to TRBJ2-7, with D tentatively TRBD1 (5 bases). This CDR3 region has 13 residues. Germline CDR1 is SGHTA and CDR2 is FQGNSA. The V end lost 1 base, the J end lost 6 bases, and 10 bases lay between the germline ends. CDR3 amino acids: CASSLGAGREQYF. Written as DNA, the CDR3 is TGTGCCAGCAGCTTAGGGGCAGGGCGCGAGCAGTACTTC.

The chain uses TRBV28 and TRBJ2-1, with 7 nucleotides matching TRBD2. The germline gives CDR1 MDHEN, CDR2 SYDVKM. The CDR3 has 14 residues. The J segment lost 9 bases and the V segment lost 8 bases, leaving 13 bases of the junction unmatched. CDR3 in DNA: TGTGCCAGCTCCCGGGACTATGTTTTCACTGAGCAGTTCTTC. Translating gives CASSRDYVFTEQFF.

The sample holds a few counts of this clone. The chain couples TRBV7-2 to TRBJ1-1, with D uncertain. The CDR3 loop spans 10 amino acids. The V gene's germline CDR1 is SGHTA and CDR2 FQGNSA. V lost 6 bases and J lost 8, with 7 bases in between. CDR3 sequence reads: CASRSGEAFF. The CDR3 DNA sequence: TGTGCCAGCAGGTCCGGGGAAGCTTTCTTT.

This clone was counted only a few times. The V gene is TRBV5-1, the J gene TRBJ2-1, with D perhaps TRBD2 (5 bases). The length of the CDR3 is 15 residues. V was trimmed by 6 bases and J by 7 bases, leaving 20 bases between them. Germline CDR1 reads SGHRS; CDR2 reads YFSETQ. The CDR3, as DNA: TGCGCCAGCATCCCGGAGGTCGGGAACCTTAATGAGCAGTTCTTC. It encodes CASIPEVGNLNEQFF.

V is TRBV28 and J is TRBJ1-5; D remains ambiguous. The germline V and J ends were trimmed by 7 bases and 2 bases, with 3 bases remaining between them. CDR1 and CDR2 from the germline V gene are MDHEN and SYDVKM. This CDR3 contains 11 residues. Here the CDR3 DNA reads TGTGCCAGCACTGGCAATCAGCCCCAGCATTTT. This encodes CASTGNQPQHF. Looking up the rest from reference TRBV28 and TRBJ1-5 gives the full variable domain: DVKVTQSSRYLVKRTGEKVFLECVQDMDHENMFWYRQDPGLGLRLIYFSYDVKMKEKGDIPEGYSVSREKKERFSLILESASTNQTSMYLCASTGNQPQHFGDGTRLSIL.

This clone was counted only a few times. This chain uses TRBV5-1 with TRBJ1-1, with D maybe TRBD1 (6 bases). This CDR3 spans 14 amino acids. Per the germline V gene, CDR1 is SGHRS and CDR2 is YFSETQ. V was pared by 6 bases and J by 1 base, with 13 bases between. The CDR3 DNA is TGCGCCAGCACCCCAGGGGTGAGGAACACTGAAGCTTTCTTT. It is translated as CASTPGVRNTEAFF. The whole variable domain, filled in from reference TRBV5-1 and TRBJ1-1, reads KAGVTQTPRYLIKTRGQQVTLSCSPISGHRSVSWYQQTPGQGLQFLFEYFSETQRNKGNFPGRFSGRQFSNSRSEMNVSTLELGDSALYLCASTPGVRNTEAFFGQGTRLTVV.

Only a few counts were recorded for this clone. V is TRBV19 and J is TRBJ2-3; 7 nucleotides agree with TRBD2. The CDR3 spans 16 residues. Germline-derived CDR1 and CDR2 are LNHDA and SQIVND (reference sequence). Trimming removed 5 bases from V and 6 bases from J; junction bases left unmatched: 14. The CDR3 nucleotides are TGTGCCAGTAGTCCCCGTCACGGCGGGAGAGGGGATACGCAGTATTTT. Translated, it gives CASSPRHGGRGDTQYF.

The chain links TRBV9 to TRBJ2-1; TRBD1 matches 7 bases. This CDR3 contains 12 residues. Trimming cost V 4 bases and J 7 bases; bases outside gene matches: 2. From germline, CDR1 is SGDLS and CDR2 YYNGEE. The DNA of the CDR3 is TGTGCCAGCAGCAGACAGGGAAATGAGCAGTTCTTC. It yields the protein CASSRQGNEQFF.

This clone was seen more than once but under ten times. This rearrangement joins TRBV14 to TRBJ2-7, with TRBD1 matching 7 bases. The V gene end was trimmed by 4 bases and the J gene end by 0 bases; junction bases not matched to a gene: 6. Germline V gene sequence: CDR1 SGHDN, CDR2 FVKESK. This CDR3 region has 15 residues. The CDR3: CASSRVAGGSYEQYF. The DNA for the CDR3 is TGTGCCAGCAGCCGGGTCGCAGGGGGCTCCTACGAGCAGTACTTC.

On this clone: Relative to the germline gene, one junction end is altered; a read error may explain this. The V and J genes are TRBV6-1 and TRBJ2-3; D call uncertain. The CDR3 sequence is 12 residues long. Germline V gene data show CDR1 as MNHNS and CDR2 as SASEGT. CDR3 in amino acids: CAISAQADTQYF. As DNA, the CDR3 is TGTGCCATCAGTGCCCAGGCAGATACGCAGTATTTT.

This clone was counted between two and nine times. The chain uses TRBV7-9 and TRBJ1-1, with 9 bases lining up with TRBD1. Germline CDR1 reads SEHNR; CDR2 reads FQNEAQ (reference sequence). The ends lost 5 bases at V and 4 bases at J; junction bases unmatched: 5. The CDR3 is 14 residues long. CDR3 nucleotide sequence: TGTGCCAGCAGCAAGTCGGGACAGGGCACTGAAGCTTTCTTT. Encoded protein: CASSKSGQGTEAFF.